Each of the 28 T cell receptor beta chains below was sequenced from the same sample in a study of cytomegalovirus exposure and HLA in healthy donors. The PCR contained 60 Vbeta and 13 Jbeta primers. The method was immunoSEQ multiplex PCR; TCRdb's version includes in-frame clones alone and lacks a portion of them. The repertoire holds roughly 70,000 clones, with 70% to 75% as singletons. The source material was PBMCs. The receptors originated from a human donor in good health.

Here the CDR3 DNA reads TGCGCCAGCAGCTTTAGCCTCAACAATGAGCAGTTCTTC. It is translated as CASSFSLNNEQFF. The chain joins TRBV5-1 to TRBJ2-1; D unclear. The germline gives CDR1 SGHRS, CDR2 YFSETQ. Trimming cost V 2 bases and J 5 bases, with 8 bases left between them. The CDR3 sequence is 13 residues long.

The rearrangement uses TRBV9 and TRBJ2-3; D is perhaps TRBD2 (5 bases). Germline V gene data show CDR1 as SGDLS and CDR2 as YYNGEE. V lost 1 base and J lost 4, with 13 bases in between. This CDR3 comprises 15 residues. The CDR3 DNA follows: TGTGCCAGCAGCGTACTGGCTAGCAACCCAGATACGCAGTATTTT. Translated, it gives CASSVLASNPDTQYF.

The chain employs TRBV28 and TRBJ2-7; D is perhaps TRBD1 (6 bases). Trimming left V 6 bases short and J 2 bases short, with 17 bases between. This CDR3 region has 15 residues. From germline, CDR1 is MDHEN and CDR2 SYDVKM. CDR3 amino acids: CASSHPGQTTYEQYF. Written as DNA, the CDR3 is TGTGCCAGCAGCCACCCGGGACAAACGACCTACGAGCAGTACTTC.

The genes are TRBV2 and TRBJ1-5; D is perhaps TRBD1 (5 bases). Germline V lookup: CDR1 SNHLY, CDR2 FYNNEI. This CDR3 comprises 12 residues. V shed 5 bases and J shed 6 bases, with 8 bases lying between them. In DNA, the CDR3 is TGTGCCAGCAGTTGGGGGGGTCAGCCCCAGCATTTT. As protein: CASSWGGQPQHF.

This clone was detected only once. V is TRBV30 and J is TRBJ2-3; possible D gene TRBD2, 5 bases. The CDR3 is 15 residues long. Germline values: CDR1 GTSNPN, CDR2 SVGIG (reference sequence). V lost 2 bases, J lost 0 bases, and 12 bases lay in between. CDR3 in DNA: TGTGCCTGGAGTTTCGAAGGCGGGAGCACAGATACGCAGTATTTT. This encodes CAWSFEGGSTDTQYF.

CDR3 region: CASSFQVQGASGANVLTF. CDR3 coding DNA: TGTGCCAGCAGCTTTCAGGTCCAGGGGGCTTCTGGGGCCAACGTCCTGACTTTC. V and J are TRBV11-3 and TRBJ2-6, with TRBD1 matching over 8 bases. CDR1 SGHNT and CDR2 YENEEA come from the germline V gene. Trimming took 3 bases from V and 1 from J; bases not matched to a gene: 8. The length of the CDR3 is 18 residues.

V and J are TRBV30 and TRBJ2-1, with 10 nucleotides matching TRBD2. Trimming removed 1 base from V and 7 bases from J; junction bases left unmatched: 4. The germline CDR1 and CDR2 sequences are GTSNPN and SVGIG (reference sequence). CDR3 size: 14 residues. The DNA for the CDR3 is TGTGCCTGGAGTGGACTAGCGGGTATTAATGAGCAGTTCTTC. Protein product: CAWSGLAGINEQFF.

The chain has TRBV29-1 and TRBJ1-1; D may be TRBD1 (6 bases). This CDR3 spans 14 amino acids. Germline CDR1 and CDR2: SQVTM and ANQGSEA. The V end lost 6 bases, the J end lost 1 base, and 15 bases lay between the germline ends. This CDR3 is CSVLLQGANTEAFF. The CDR3 DNA reads TGCAGCGTCCTCTTACAGGGAGCGAACACTGAAGCTTTCTTT. Full variable domain (remainder filled in from reference TRBV29-1 and TRBJ1-1): SAVISQKPSRDICQRGTSLTIQCQVDSQVTMMFWYRQQPGQSLTLIATANQGSEATYESGFVIDKFPISRPNLTFSTLTVSNMSPEDSSIYLCSVLLQGANTEAFFGQGTRLTVV.

This clone turned up a few times. The chain carries TRBV5-6 and TRBJ2-1, with D maybe TRBD2 (5 bases). There are 12 residues in the CDR3. Trimming pared 3 bases from V and 8 bases from J, leaving 9 bases between. Looked up from germline, CDR1 is SGHDT and CDR2 is YYEEEE. The CDR3 DNA is TGTGCCAGCAGCTCGGCGGGTGATGAGCAGTTCTTC. Translating it yields CASSSAGDEQFF.

This clone came up once. The chain combines TRBV27 with TRBJ2-3, with unresolved D. CDR3 length: 14 amino acids. Trimming cost V 7 bases and J 3 bases, with 14 bases left between them. Germline V gene data show CDR1 as MNHEY and CDR2 as SMNVEV (reference sequence). This CDR3 reads CASTHRSLTDTQYF. For the CDR3, the DNA is TGTGCCAGCACCCACCGTAGCCTTACAGATACGCAGTATTTT.

This clone has just one count. The rearrangement uses TRBV6-5 and TRBJ1-2, with 7 bases lining up with TRBD1. The CDR3 loop spans 14 amino acids. The germline CDR1 and CDR2 sequences are MNHEY and SVGAGI. V was pared by 6 bases and J by 4 bases, with 8 bases of the junction left unmatched. The CDR3 nucleotides are TGTGCCAGCAGCCGACAGGGCAAGGGCTATGGCTACACCTTC. Protein product: CASSRQGKGYGYTF.

This clone is labeled large. The J gene is TRBJ2-7, the V gene TRBV9; D might be TRBD2 (6 bases). Germline V gene data show CDR1 as SGDLS and CDR2 as YYNGEE. The CDR3 covers 12 residues. Trimming pared 4 bases from V and 6 bases from J, leaving 11 bases between. The CDR3 is CASSLGGVEQYF. The CDR3 nucleotides are TGTGCCAGCAGCCTGGGAGGCGTCGAGCAGTACTTC.

V and J are TRBV5-1 and TRBJ2-5, with TRBD2 matching over 7 bases. This CDR3 comprises 16 residues. The V gene's germline CDR1 is SGHRS and CDR2 YFSETQ. Trimming removed 2 bases from V and 0 bases from J; junction bases left unmatched: 7. The CDR3: CASSFRLAVYQETQYF. The CDR3 DNA reads as TGCGCCAGCAGCTTTCGACTAGCTGTGTACCAAGAGACCCAGTACTTC.

CDR3 DNA: TGTGCCAGCAGCTTAGACAGGGGGTTCTATGGCTACACCTTC. Its translation is CASSLDRGFYGYTF. The chain links TRBV7-2 to TRBJ1-2; 8 positions agree with TRBD1. Looked up from germline, CDR1 is SGHTA and CDR2 is FQGNSA. This CDR3 spans 14 amino acids. Trimming removed 1 base from V and 4 bases from J; junction bases left unmatched: 2.

The J gene is TRBJ2-1, the V gene TRBV6-1; weak D call: TRBD2 (6 bases). Germline assignment: CDR1 MNHNS and CDR2 SASEGT. V was clipped by 2 bases and J by 0 bases, with 11 bases between them. The CDR3 has 16 amino acids. DNA of the CDR3: TGTGCCAGCAGTGAATGGGGGGTCAGCTCCTACAATGAGCAGTTCTTC. Translating gives CASSEWGVSSYNEQFF.

This chain links TRBV30 with TRBJ2-7; D might be TRBD1 (6 bases). The V end lost 4 bases, the J end lost 2 bases, and 18 bases lay between the germline ends. The CDR3 is 15 amino acids. Germline-derived CDR1 and CDR2 are GTSNPN and SVGIG (reference sequence). CDR3 bases: TGTGCCTGGACTAAGGACAGCGGCCTCCCCTACGAGCAGTACTTC. Protein sequence: CAWTKDSGLPYEQYF.

This chain joins TRBV30 and TRBJ2-5; tentatively, D is TRBD2 (6 bases). The last part of the DNA fits TRBJ2-7 better; the J call may be wrong. Germline CDR1 GTSNPN, CDR2 SVGIG (reference sequence). The CDR3 has 17 residues. DNA for the CDR3: TGTGCCTGGAGTGTATCGGGGGTACTAGGTGTCTCCTACGAGCAGTACTTC. Its protein is CAWSVSGVLGVSYEQYF.

The rearrangement links TRBV7-3 to TRBJ2-1; D is uncertain. Per germline, CDR1 SGHTA and CDR2 FQGTGA. The CDR3 is made up of 13 amino acids. V was shortened by 5 bases and J by 6 bases, with 11 bases between the two germline ends. The CDR3 reads CASSVTAVNEQFF. CDR3 coding DNA: TGTGCCAGCAGCGTTACCGCGGTCAATGAGCAGTTCTTC. Drawing the rest from reference TRBV7-3 and TRBJ2-1, the complete variable domain is GAGVSQTPSNKVTEKGKYVELRCDPISGHTALYWYRQSLGQGPEFLIYFQGTGAADDSGLPNDRFFAVRPEGSVSTLKIQRTERGDSAVYLCASSVTAVNEQFFGPGTRLTVL.

This clone was seen just once. This chain uses TRBV7-2 with TRBJ2-7; D may be TRBD2 (7 bases). Trimming removed 1 base from V and 7 bases from J, with 11 bases in between. The CDR3 sequence is 13 residues long. The germline CDR1 and CDR2 sequences are SGHTA and FQGNSA. The CDR3 DNA reads TGTGCCAGCAGCTTAGACGGGGGGCGAGAGCAGTACTTC. Translating it yields CASSLDGGREQYF.

The genes are TRBV19 and TRBJ2-4, with 7 bases fitting TRBD2. The CDR3 has 14 residues. CDR1 LNHDA and CDR2 SQIVND come from the germline V gene (reference sequence). The V segment lost 5 bases and the J segment 3 bases; nucleotides outside the gene matches: 4. In DNA, the CDR3 is TGTGCCAGTAGTCGGGGGGATGTCAAAAACATTCAGTACTTC. This translates into CASSRGDVKNIQYF.

The chain carries TRBV2 and TRBJ2-3, with 10 bases lining up with TRBD2. Germline V CDR1 and CDR2: SNHLY, FYNNEI. V was clipped by 7 bases and J by 0 bases; unmatched bases: 7. The CDR3 has 16 residues. CDR3 amino acids: CASTGLAAASTDTQYF. CDR3 sequence (DNA): TGTGCCAGCACCGGACTAGCGGCCGCTAGCACAGATACGCAGTATTTT. Based on the CDR3 plus reference TRBV2 and TRBJ2-3, the full variable domain is EPEVTQTPSHQVTQMGQEVILRCVPISNHLYFYWYRQILGQKVEFLVSFYNNEISEKSEIFDDQFSVERPDGSNFTLKIRSTKLEDSAMYFCASTGLAAASTDTQYFGPGTRLTVL.

This clone was seen more than once but under ten times. The V and J genes are TRBV7-6 and TRBJ2-1; D gene unclear. Between the trimmed V and J ends, which lost 4 bases and 9 bases, there was a span of 13 bases. Germline loops: CDR1 SGHVS, CDR2 FNYEAQ. CDR3 size: 13 residues. The CDR3 bases are TGTGCCAGCAGCTATACGACCGGGTGTGAGCAGTTCTTC. Residues: CASSYTTGCEQFF.

This clone was found a few times. V usage is TRBV19 and J usage is TRBJ1-5, with 7 bases that match TRBD1. Germline trimming cut 6 bases from V and 3 bases from J; bases unmatched to any gene: 8. CDR1 LNHDA and CDR2 SQIVND come from the germline V gene (reference sequence). The CDR3 has 15 residues. CDR3 region: CASRKDRAPNQPQHF. The CDR3 region has the DNA TGTGCCAGTAGGAAAGACAGGGCCCCCAATCAGCCCCAGCATTTT. Looking up the rest from reference TRBV19 and TRBJ1-5 gives the full variable domain: DGGITQSPKYLFRKEGQNVTLSCEQNLNHDAMYWYRQDPGQGLRLIYYSQIVNDFQKGDIAEGYSVSREKKESFPLTVTSAQKNPTAFYLCASRKDRAPNQPQHFGDGTRLSIL.

The J gene is TRBJ2-5, the V gene TRBV29-1; 7 bases map to TRBD1. The CDR3 contains 14 residues. Germline V gene sequence: CDR1 SQVTM, CDR2 ANQGSEA. Unmatched junction bases numbered 6, after V lost 4 bases and J lost 1 base. The CDR3 reads CSVVQWTGQETQYF. The CDR3 DNA follows: TGCAGCGTTGTACAATGGACAGGCCAAGAGACCCAGTACTTC.

This chain uses TRBV10-3 with TRBJ2-3; 10 positions agree with TRBD1. CDR1 and CDR2 from the germline V gene are ENHRY and SYGVKD. Trimming took 7 bases from V and 6 from J; bases not matched to a gene: 7. The CDR3 spans 14 residues. CDR3 region: CAIMGGTGDDTQYF. The CDR3, as DNA: TGTGCCATCATGGGTGGGACAGGGGACGATACGCAGTATTTT.

This clone was counted between two and nine times. This chain links TRBV10-3 with TRBJ2-1; 15 nucleotides agree with TRBD2. Germline CDR1 and CDR2: ENHRY and SYGVKD. Unmatched junction bases numbered 5, after V lost 2 bases and J lost 0 bases. CDR3 size: 19 residues. CDR3 DNA sequence: TGTGCCATCAGTGAGACTGGACTAGCGGGAGGGAGCTCCTACAATGAGCAGTTCTTC. Translation gives CAISETGLAGGSSYNEQFF.

This sequence joins TRBV7-9 and TRBJ2-1; weak D call: TRBD1 (5 bases). V lost 0 bases to trimming and J lost 6 bases, with 9 bases between them. This CDR3 contains 14 residues. Germline V lookup: CDR1 SEHNR, CDR2 FQNEAQ (reference sequence). DNA of the CDR3: TGTGCCAGCAGCTTAGCTTGGGGCGGCAATGAGCAGTTCTTC. The encoded protein is CASSLAWGGNEQFF.

This chain joins TRBV6-6 and TRBJ2-1; 12 bases are shared with TRBD1. CDR3 length: 16 amino acids. CDR1 is MNHNY, CDR2 SVGAGI, per germline (reference sequence). Trimming cost V 6 bases and J 8 bases; bases outside gene matches: 11. DNA of the CDR3: TGTGCCAGCAGCCTGACAGGGGACAGGGGGCTCGATGAGCAGTTCTTC. Protein sequence: CASSLTGDRGLDEQFF.